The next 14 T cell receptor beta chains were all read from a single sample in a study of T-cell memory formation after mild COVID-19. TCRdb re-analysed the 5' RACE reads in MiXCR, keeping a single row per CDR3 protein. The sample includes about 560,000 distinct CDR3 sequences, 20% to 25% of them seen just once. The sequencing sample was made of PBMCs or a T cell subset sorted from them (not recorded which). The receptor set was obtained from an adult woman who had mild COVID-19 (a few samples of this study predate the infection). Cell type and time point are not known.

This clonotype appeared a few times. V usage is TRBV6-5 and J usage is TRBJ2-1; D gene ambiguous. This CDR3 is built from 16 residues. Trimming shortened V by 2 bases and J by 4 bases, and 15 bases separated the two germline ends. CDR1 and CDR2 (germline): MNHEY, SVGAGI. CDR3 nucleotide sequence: TGTGCCAGCAGTTACCCATTGGCCGTTATTTACAATGAGCAGTTCTTC. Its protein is CASSYPLAVIYNEQFF.

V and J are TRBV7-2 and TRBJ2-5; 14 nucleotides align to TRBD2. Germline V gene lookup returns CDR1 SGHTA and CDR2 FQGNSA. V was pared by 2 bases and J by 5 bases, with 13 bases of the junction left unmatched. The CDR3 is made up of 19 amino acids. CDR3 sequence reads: CASSLPRLAGGPVLETQYF. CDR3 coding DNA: TGTGCCAGCAGCTTACCAAGACTAGCGGGAGGGCCGGTTTTGGAGACCCAGTACTTC.

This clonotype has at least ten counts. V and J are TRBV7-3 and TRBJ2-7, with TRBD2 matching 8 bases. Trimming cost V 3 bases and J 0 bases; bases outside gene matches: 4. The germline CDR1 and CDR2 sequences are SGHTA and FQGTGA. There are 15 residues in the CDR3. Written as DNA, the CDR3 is TGTGCCAGCAGCTTGGGACTAGGTAGCTCCTACGAGCAGTACTTC. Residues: CASSLGLGSSYEQYF.

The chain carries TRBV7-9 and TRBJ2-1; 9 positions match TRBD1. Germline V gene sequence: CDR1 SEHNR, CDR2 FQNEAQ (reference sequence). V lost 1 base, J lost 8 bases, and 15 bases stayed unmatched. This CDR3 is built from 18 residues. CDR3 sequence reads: CASSLVGGPGTGFDEQFF. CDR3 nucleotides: TGTGCCAGCAGCTTAGTAGGGGGACCCGGGACAGGGTTCGATGAGCAGTTCTTC.

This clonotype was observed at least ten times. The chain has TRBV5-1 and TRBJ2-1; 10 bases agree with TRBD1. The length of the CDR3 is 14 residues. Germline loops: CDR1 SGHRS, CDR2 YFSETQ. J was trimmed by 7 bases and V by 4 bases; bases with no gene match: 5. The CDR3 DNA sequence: TGCGCCAGCAGCCCGGGACAGGGGAAGAATGAGCAGTTCTTC. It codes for CASSPGQGKNEQFF.

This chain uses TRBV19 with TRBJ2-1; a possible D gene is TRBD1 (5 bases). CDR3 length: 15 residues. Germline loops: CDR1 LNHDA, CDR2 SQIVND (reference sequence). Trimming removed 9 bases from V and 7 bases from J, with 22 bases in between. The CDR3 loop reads CASDQPGGARNEQFF. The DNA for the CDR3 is TGTGCCAGCGACCAGCCGGGTGGGGCCAGGAATGAGCAGTTCTTC.

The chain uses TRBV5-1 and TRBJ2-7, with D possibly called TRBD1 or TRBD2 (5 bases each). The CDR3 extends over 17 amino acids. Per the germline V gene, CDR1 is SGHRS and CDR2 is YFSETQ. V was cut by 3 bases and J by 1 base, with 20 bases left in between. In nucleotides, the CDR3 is TGCGCCAGCAGCTCTCGTAGGTCGGGACCCCCTTCCTACGAGCAGTACTTC. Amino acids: CASSSRRSGPPSYEQYF. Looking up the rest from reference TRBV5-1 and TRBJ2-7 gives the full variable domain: KAGVTQTPRYLIKTRGQQVTLSCSPISGHRSVSWYQQTPGQGLQFLFEYFSETQRNKGNFPGRFSGRQFSNSRSEMNVSTLELGDSALYLCASSSRRSGPPSYEQYFGPGTRLTVT.

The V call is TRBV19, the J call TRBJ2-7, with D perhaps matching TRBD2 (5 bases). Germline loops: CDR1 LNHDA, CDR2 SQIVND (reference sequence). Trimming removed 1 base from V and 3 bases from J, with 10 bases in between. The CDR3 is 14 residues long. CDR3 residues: CASSIGPGDYEQYF. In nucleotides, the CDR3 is TGTGCCAGTAGTATAGGGCCCGGGGACTACGAGCAGTACTTC.

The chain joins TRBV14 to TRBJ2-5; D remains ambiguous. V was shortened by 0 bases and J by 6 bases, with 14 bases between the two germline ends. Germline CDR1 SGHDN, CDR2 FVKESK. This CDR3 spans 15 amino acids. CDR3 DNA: TGTGCCAGCAGCCAAGACGGATCAGGATTTAAGACCCAGTACTTC. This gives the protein CASSQDGSGFKTQYF. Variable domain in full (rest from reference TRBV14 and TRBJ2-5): EAGVTQFPSHSVIEKGQTVTLRCDPISGHDNLYWYRRVMGKEIKFLLHFVKESKQDESGMPNNRFLAERTGGTYSTLKVQPAELEDSGVYFCASSQDGSGFKTQYFGPGTRLLVL.

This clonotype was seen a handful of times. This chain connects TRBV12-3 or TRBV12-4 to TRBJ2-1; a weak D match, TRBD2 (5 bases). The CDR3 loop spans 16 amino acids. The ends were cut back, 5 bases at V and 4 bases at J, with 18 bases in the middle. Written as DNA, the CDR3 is TGTGCCAGCAGTCCCTTACGAACACTAGTTTACAATGAGCAGTTCTTC. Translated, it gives CASSPLRTLVYNEQFF.

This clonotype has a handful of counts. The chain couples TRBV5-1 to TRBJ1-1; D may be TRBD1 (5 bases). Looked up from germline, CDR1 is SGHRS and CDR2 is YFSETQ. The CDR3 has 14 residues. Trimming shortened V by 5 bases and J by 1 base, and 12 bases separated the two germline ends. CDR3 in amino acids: CASRSGTENTEAFF. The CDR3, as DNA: TGCGCCAGCAGATCCGGGACCGAGAACACTGAAGCTTTCTTT. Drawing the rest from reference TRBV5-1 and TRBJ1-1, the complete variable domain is KAGVTQTPRYLIKTRGQQVTLSCSPISGHRSVSWYQQTPGQGLQFLFEYFSETQRNKGNFPGRFSGRQFSNSRSEMNVSTLELGDSALYLCASRSGTENTEAFFGQGTRLTVV.

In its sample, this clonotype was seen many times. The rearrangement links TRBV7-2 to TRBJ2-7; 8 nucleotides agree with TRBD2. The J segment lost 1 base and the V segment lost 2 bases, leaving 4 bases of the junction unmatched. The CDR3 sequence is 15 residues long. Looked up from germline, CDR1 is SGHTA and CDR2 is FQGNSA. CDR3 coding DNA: TGTGCCAGCAGCTTATACAGCGGGGGATCCTACGAGCAGTACTTC. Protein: CASSLYSGGSYEQYF. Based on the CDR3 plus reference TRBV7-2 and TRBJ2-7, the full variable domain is GAGVSQSPSNKVTEKGKDVELRCDPISGHTALYWYRQSLGQGLEFLIYFQGNSAPDKSGLPSDRFSAERTGGSVSTLTIQRTQQEDSAVYLCASSLYSGGSYEQYFGPGTRLTVT.

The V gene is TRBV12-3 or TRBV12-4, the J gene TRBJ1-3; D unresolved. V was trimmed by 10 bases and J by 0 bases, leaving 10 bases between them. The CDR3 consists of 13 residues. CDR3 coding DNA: TGTGCCATCCTCTACCCCTCTGGAAACACCATATATTTT. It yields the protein CAILYPSGNTIYF.

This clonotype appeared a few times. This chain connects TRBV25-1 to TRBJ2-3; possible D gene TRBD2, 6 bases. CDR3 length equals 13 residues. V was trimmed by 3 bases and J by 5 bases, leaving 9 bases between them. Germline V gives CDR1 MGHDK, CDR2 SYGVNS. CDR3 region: CASSDLRGDTQYF. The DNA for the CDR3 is TGTGCCAGCAGTGACCTGCGGGGAGATACGCAGTATTTT.